This T cell receptor (beta chain) was captured by sequencing in a study of blood T cell repertoires in COVID-19. Study context: Specimens from acute and convalescent COVID-19 originated in the United States, Italy and Spain. PBMCs, B-cell-depleted T cells, or T cells were the source of the cDNA or gDNA that made up the material.

This CDR3 region has 14 residues. V was clipped by 2 bases and J by 7 bases; unmatched bases: 6. Germline V gene lookup returns CDR1 SGHRS and CDR2 YFSETQ. Per the original data handling: Reference gene primer amplification gave nucleated cell count estimates. Clones were sequenced by immunoSEQ multiplex PCR, and TCRdb holds only the in-frame ones, with some missing. That table gives V, J and clone size, and the DNA gave D and trimming. The sample lists approximately 150,000 clones, approximately 86% occurring once. The sequence derives from an older woman with acute or convalescent COVID-19. The gene calls are TRBV5-1 and TRBJ1-2, with 9 bases identical to TRBD1. The sequenced sample consisted of peripheral blood. CDR3 sequence reads: CASSLLGQGSGYTF. For the CDR3, the DNA is TGCGCCAGCAGCTTATTAGGACAGGGGAGTGGCTACACCTTC.